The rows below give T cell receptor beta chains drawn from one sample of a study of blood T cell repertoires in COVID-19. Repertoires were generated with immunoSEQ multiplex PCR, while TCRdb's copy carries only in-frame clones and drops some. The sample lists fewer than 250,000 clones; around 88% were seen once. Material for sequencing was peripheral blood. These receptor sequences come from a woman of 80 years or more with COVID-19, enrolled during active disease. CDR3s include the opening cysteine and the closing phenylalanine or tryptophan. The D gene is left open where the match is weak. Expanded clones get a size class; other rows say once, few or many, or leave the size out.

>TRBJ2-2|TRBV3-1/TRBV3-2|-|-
TGTGCCAGCAGCTGGGACTCCGGCCGCGGCCCGCACCGAGGGGAGCTGTTTTTT
CASSWDSGRGPHRGELFF
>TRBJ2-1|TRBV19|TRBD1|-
TGTGCCAGTAGTAAGACAGGGGGCGCTTGGGATGAGCAGTTCTTC
CASSKTGGAWDEQFF
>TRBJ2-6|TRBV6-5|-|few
TGTGCCAGCACCAGGGGTGGTGGGGCCAACGTCCTGACTTTC
CASTRGGGANVLTF
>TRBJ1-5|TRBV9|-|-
TGTGCCAGCACCCATATCGATCGGGGGGCAAATCAGCCCCAGCATTTT
CASTHIDRGANQPQHF
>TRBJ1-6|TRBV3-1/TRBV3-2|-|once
TGTGCCAGCAGCCCGGGAGGGAGCTCCTATAATTCACCCCTCCACTTT
CASSPGGSSYNSPLHF
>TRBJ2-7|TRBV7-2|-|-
TGTGCCAGCAGCTTTCTAGATTCCCACGAGCAGTACTTC
CASSFLDSHEQYF
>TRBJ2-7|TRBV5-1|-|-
TGCGCCAGCAGCTTGGGCGGGGGCAAGTACGAGCAGTACTTC
CASSLGGGKYEQYF
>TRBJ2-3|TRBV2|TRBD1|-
TGTGCCAGCCTTCGGGACAGGCTCACAGATACGCAGTATTTT
CASLRDRLTDTQYF
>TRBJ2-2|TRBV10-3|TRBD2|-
TGTGCCATCAGTGGGACTAGCGGGGGGTCGAACACCGGGGAGCTGTTTTTT
CAISGTSGGSNTGELFF
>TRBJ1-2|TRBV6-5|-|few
TGTGCCAGCAGTCCAGCTGGGGGGGGGAATGGCTACACCTTC
CASSPAGGGNGYTF
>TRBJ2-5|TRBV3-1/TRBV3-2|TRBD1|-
TGTGCCAGCACCCCTACCACAGGGGGAGTGGAGACCCAGTACTTC
CASTPTTGGVETQYF
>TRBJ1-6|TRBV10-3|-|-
TGTGCCATCAGTTCCACGGGACAATATAATTCACCCCTCCACTTT
CAISSTGQYNSPLHF
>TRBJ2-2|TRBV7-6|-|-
TGTGCCAGCAGCCCAAACAGGGGGGGCACCGGGGAGCTGTTTTTT
CASSPNRGGTGELFF
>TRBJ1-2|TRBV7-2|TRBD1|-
TGTGCCAGCAGCCAGTCGGGACAGGGCCATGGCTACACCTTC
CASSQSGQGHGYTF
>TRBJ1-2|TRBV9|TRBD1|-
TGTGCCAGCAGCGTAGGTGTCGACAGGGCCTATGGCTACACCTTC
CASSVGVDRAYGYTF
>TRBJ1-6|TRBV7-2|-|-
TGTGCCAGCAGCTTAGCGTGGAGGTTGGATAATTCACCCCTCCACTTT
CASSLAWRLDNSPLHF
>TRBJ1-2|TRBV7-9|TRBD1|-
TGTGCCAGCAGTGAACTTGGAACAGGGGATGGCTACACCTTC
CASSELGTGDGYTF
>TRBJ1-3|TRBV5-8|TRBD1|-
TGTGCCAGCAGCTTACGACAGGGGCGCAACACCATATATTTT
CASSLRQGRNTIYF
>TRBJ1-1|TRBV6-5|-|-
TGTGCCAGCAGCTTCAGGGAGGGGAACACTGAAGCTTTCTTT
CASSFREGNTEAFF
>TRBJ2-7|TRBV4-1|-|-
TGCGCCAGCAGCCGGGGAGGAGCCTACGAGCAGTACTTC
CASSRGGAYEQYF
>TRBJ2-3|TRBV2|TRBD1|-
TGTGCCAGCAGCGCACAGGGGGCCCCGAGCACAGATACGCAGTATTTT
CASSAQGAPSTDTQYF
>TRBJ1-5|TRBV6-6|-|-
TGTGCCAGCCACCCCGGCGGGCGGGGCAATCAGCCCCAGCATTTT
CASHPGGRGNQPQHF
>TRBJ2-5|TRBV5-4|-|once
TGTGCCAGCAGCTTCCCCAGGGGATCTGGAGGAGAGACCCAGTACTTC
CASSFPRGSGGETQYF
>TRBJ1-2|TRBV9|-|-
TGTGCCAGCAGCGTAGCAGGAGGGGTCGGCTACACCTTC
CASSVAGGVGYTF
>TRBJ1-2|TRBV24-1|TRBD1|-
TGTGCCACCAGTGAGGGACAGTTCTATGGCTACACCTTC
CATSEGQFYGYTF
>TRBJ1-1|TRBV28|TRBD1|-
TGTGCCAGCAGGAGGGGGACAGCTAACACTGAAGCTTTCTTT
CASRRGTANTEAFF
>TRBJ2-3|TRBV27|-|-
TGTGCCAGCAGTTTCTCGGCGTGGCGGGTAGATACGCAGTATTTT
CASSFSAWRVDTQYF
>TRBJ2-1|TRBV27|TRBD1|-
TGTGCCAGCAGTTTATCTAAGCAAGGGGGCGCCGGAAATGAGCAGTTCTTC
CASSLSKQGGAGNEQFF
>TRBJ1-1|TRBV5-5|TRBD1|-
TGTGCCAGTAACGGACAGGGCGCTGAAGCTTTCTTT
CASNGQGAEAFF
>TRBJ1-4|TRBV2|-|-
TGTGCCAGCAGTGAATCCCTCGGGGGAACTAATGAAAAACTGTTTTTT
CASSESLGGTNEKLFF
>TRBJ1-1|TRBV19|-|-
TGTGCCAGTAGTCCCGGGACTCAATCACCGAGCGCTGAAGCTTTCTTT
CASSPGTQSPSAEAFF